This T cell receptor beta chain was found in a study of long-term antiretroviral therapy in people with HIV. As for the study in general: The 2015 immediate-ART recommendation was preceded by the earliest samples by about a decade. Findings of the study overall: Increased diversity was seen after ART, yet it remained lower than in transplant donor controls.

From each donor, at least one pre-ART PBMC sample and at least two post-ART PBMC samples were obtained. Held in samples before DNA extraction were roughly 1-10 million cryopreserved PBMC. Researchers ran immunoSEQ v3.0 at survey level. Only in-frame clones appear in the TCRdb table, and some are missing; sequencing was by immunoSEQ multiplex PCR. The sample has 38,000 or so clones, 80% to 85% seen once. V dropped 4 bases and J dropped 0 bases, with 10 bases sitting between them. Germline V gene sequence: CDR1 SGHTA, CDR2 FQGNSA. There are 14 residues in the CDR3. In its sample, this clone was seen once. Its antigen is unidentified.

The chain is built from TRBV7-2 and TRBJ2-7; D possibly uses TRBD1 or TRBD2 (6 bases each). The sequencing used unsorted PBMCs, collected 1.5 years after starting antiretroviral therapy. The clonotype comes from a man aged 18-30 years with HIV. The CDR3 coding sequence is TGTGCCAGCAGCTGGGGGGCACCCTCCTACGAGCAGTACTTC. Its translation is CASSWGAPSYEQYF. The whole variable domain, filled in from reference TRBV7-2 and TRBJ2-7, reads GAGVSQSPSNKVTEKGKDVELRCDPISGHTALYWYRQSLGQGLEFLIYFQGNSAPDKSGLPSDRFSAERTGGSVSTLTIQRTQQEDSAVYLCASSWGAPSYEQYFGPGTRLTVT.